The text below deals with one TCR beta chain. What it recognizes is unknown. This entry belongs to a study of T cell responses to AZD1222 COVID-19 vaccine. Sequencing was performed with immunoSEQ multiplex PCR; in TCRdb, only in-frame clones are kept and a portion is missing. Altogether under 80,000 clones are present, nearly 90% being singletons, with the ten largest covering 1.3%. The CDR3 runs 15 residues. V lost 2 bases, J lost 8 bases, and 7 bases stayed unmatched. CDR1 is GTSNPN and CDR2 is SVGIG in the germline V gene (reference sequence). Findings and caveats of the study: CD4 TCRs linked to vaccination spanned spike, dominating at 160-218 and 743-854.

Sequenced here: peripheral blood, sampled 28 days after the second AZD1222 dose. The V and J genes are TRBV30 and TRBJ2-1, with 12 nucleotides matching TRBD2. The TCR sequence derives from an adult who received the AZD1222 COVID-19 vaccine. The chain's CDR3 is CAWSTSGRYVDEQFF. The CDR3 bases are TGTGCCTGGAGTACTAGCGGGAGGTATGTCGATGAGCAGTTCTTC.